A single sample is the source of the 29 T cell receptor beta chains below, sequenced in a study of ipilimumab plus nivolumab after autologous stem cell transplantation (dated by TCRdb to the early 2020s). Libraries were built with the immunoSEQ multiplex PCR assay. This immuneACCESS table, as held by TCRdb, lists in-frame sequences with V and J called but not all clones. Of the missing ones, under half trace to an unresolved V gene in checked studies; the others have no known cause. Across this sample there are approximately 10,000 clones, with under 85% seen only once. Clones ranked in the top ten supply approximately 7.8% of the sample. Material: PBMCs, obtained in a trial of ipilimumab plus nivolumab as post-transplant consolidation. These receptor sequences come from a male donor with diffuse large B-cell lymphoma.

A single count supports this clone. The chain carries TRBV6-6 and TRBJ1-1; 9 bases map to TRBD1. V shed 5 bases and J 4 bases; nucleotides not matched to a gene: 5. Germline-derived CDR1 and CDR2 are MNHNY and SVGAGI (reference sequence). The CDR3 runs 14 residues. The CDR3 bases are TGTGCCAGCAGTAAACAGGGGGCGAGCACTGAAGCTTTCTTT. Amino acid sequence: CASSKQGASTEAFF.

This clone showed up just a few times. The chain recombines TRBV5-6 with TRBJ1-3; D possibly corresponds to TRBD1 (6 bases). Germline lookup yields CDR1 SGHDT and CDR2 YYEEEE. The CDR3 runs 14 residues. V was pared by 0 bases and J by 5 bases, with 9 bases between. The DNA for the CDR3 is TGTGCCAGCAGCTTGGTCCAGGGGAGAAACACCATATATTTT. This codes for CASSLVQGRNTIYF.

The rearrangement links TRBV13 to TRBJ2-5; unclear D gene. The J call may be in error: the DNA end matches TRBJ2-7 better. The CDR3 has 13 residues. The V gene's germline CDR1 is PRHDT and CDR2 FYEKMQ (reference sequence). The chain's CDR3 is CASSLGSVYEQYF. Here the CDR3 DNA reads TGTGCCAGCAGCTTAGGGTCGGTATACGAGCAGTACTTC.

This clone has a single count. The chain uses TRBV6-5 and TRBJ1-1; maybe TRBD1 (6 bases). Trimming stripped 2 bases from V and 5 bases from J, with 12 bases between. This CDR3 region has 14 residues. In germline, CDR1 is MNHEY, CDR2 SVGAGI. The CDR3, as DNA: TGTGCCAGCAGTTACCCAGGGGCCAGGACTGAAGCTTTCTTT. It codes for CASSYPGARTEAFF.

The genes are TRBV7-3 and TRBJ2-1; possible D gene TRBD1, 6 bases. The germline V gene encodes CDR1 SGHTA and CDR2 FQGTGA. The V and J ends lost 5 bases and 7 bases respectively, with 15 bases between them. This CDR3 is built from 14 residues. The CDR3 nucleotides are TGTGCCAGCAGCCCCAGGGGTTTAGGTAATGAGCAGTTCTTC. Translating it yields CASSPRGLGNEQFF.

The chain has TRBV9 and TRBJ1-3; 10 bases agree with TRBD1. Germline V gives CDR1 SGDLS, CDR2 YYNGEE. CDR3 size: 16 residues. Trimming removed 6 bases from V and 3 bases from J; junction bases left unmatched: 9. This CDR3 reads CASTGDRGRYGNTIYF. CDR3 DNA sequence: TGTGCCAGCACAGGGGACAGGGGAAGGTATGGAAACACCATATATTTT.

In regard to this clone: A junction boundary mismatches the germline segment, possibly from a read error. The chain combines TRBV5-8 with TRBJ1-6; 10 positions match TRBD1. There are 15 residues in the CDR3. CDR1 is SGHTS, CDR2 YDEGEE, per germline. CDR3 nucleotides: TGTGCCAGCAGCTTGACAGGAGCTCCGGGACAGGGGTTCACCTTT. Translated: CASSLTGAPGQGFTF. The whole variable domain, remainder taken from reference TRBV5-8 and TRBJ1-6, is EAGVTQSPTHLIKTRGQQATLRCSPISGHTSVYWYQQALGLGLQFLLWYDEGEERNRGNFPPRFSGRQFPNYSSELNVNALELEDSALYLCASSLTGAPGQGFTFGNGTRLTVT.

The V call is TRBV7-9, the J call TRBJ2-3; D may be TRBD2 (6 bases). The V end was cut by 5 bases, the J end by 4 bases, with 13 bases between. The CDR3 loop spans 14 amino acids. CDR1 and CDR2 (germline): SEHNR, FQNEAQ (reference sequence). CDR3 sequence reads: CASSRTGVPDTQYF. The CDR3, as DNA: TGTGCCAGCAGCCGAACGGGGGTCCCAGATACGCAGTATTTT.

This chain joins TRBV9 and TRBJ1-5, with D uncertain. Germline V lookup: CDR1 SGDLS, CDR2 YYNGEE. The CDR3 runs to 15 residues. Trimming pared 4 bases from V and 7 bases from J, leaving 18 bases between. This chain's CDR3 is CASSRGPWANQPQHF. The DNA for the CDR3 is TGTGCCAGCAGCCGAGGGCCCTGGGCCAACCAGCCCCAGCATTTT.

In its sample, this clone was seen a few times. CDR3 nucleotide sequence: TGCGCCAGCAGCCAAGACGGGACCGACTATAATTCACCCCTCCACTTT. It translates to CASSQDGTDYNSPLHF. The chain has TRBV4-3 and TRBJ1-6; tentative D call: TRBD1 (5 bases). The CDR3 covers 16 residues. Trimming left V 0 bases short and J 3 bases short, with 9 bases between. From germline, CDR1 is LGHNA and CDR2 YSLEER.

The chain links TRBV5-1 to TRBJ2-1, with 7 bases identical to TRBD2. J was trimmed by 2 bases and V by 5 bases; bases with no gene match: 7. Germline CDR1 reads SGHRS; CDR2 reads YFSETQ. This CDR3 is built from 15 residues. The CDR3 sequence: CASSKPGLTYNEQFF. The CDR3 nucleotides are TGCGCCAGCAGTAAGCCGGGACTAACCTACAATGAGCAGTTCTTC.

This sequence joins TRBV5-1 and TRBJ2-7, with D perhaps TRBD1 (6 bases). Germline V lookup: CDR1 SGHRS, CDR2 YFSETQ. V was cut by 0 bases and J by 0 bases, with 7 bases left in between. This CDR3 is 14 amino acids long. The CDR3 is CASSLGTDSYEQYF. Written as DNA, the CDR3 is TGCGCCAGCAGCTTGGGGACAGACTCCTACGAGCAGTACTTC.

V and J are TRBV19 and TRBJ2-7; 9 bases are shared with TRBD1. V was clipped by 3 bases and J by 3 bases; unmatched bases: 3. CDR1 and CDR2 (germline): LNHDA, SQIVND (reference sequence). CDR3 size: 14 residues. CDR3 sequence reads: CASSMGTGFYEQYF. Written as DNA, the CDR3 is TGTGCCAGTAGTATGGGGACAGGGTTCTACGAGCAGTACTTC.

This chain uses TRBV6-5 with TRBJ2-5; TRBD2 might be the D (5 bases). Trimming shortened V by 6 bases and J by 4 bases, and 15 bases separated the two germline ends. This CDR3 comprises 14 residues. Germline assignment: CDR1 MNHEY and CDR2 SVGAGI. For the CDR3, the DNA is TGTGCCAGCAGCCCCGAGGGCCACAGAGAGACCCAGTACTTC. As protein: CASSPEGHRETQYF.

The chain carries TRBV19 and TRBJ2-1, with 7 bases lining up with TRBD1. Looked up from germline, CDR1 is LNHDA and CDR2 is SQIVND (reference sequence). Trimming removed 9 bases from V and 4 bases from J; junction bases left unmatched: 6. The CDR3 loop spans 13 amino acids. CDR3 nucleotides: TGTGCCAGCTCTTGGACAGGATACAATGAGCAGTTCTTC. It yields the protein CASSWTGYNEQFF.

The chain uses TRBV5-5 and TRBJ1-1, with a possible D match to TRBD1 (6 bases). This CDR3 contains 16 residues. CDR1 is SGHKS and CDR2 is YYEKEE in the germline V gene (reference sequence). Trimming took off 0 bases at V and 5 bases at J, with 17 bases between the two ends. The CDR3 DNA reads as TGTGCCAGCAGCTTGGGAAGGGCTCTAGGGGGAACTGAAGCTTTCTTT. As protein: CASSLGRALGGTEAFF.

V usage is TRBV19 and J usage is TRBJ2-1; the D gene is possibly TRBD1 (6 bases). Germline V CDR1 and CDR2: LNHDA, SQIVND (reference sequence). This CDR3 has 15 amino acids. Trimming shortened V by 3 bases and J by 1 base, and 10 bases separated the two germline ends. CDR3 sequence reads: CASSISQGSYNEQFF. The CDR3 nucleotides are TGTGCCAGTAGTATTTCCCAGGGGTCCTACAATGAGCAGTTCTTC.

The DNA for the CDR3 is TGTGCCAGCAGCTTTTCCTACGAGCAGTACTTC. Translating gives CASSFSYEQYF. The gene calls are TRBV7-3 and TRBJ2-7; D uncertain. The CDR3 contains 11 residues. V lost 3 bases to trimming and J lost 1 base, with 1 base between them. Germline V CDR1 and CDR2: SGHTA, FQGTGA.

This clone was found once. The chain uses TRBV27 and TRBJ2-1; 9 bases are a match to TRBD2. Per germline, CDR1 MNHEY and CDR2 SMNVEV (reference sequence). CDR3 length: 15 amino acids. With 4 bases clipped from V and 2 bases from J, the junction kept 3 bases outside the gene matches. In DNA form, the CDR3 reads TGTGCCAGCAGTTGGGGACTAGCTACCTACAATGAGCAGTTCTTC. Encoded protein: CASSWGLATYNEQFF.

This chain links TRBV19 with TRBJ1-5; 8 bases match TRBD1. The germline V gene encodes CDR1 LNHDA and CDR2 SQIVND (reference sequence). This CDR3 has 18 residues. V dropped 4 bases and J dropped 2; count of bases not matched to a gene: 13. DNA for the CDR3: TGTGCCAGTAGTAACTTCGGACAGGGAATATGGGGCAATCAGCCCCAGCATTTT. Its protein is CASSNFGQGIWGNQPQHF.

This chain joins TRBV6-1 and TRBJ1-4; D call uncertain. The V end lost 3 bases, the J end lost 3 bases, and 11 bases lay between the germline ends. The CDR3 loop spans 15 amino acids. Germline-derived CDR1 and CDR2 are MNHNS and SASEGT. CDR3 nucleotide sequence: TGTGCCAGCAGTGACCGCCCCGGCGCTAATGAAAAACTGTTTTTT. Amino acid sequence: CASSDRPGANEKLFF.

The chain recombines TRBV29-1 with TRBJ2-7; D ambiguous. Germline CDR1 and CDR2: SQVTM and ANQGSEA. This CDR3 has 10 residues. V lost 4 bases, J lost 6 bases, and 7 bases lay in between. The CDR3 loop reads CSVGNGEQYF. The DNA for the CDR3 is TGCAGCGTTGGGAACGGCGAGCAGTACTTC.

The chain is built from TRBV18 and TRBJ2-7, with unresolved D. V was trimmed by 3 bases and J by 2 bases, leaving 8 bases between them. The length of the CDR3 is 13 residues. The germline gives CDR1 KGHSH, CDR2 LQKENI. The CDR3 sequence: CASSPRDTYEQYF. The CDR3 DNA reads TGTGCCAGCTCACCCAGAGATACCTACGAGCAGTACTTC. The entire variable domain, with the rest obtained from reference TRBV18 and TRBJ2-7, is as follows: NAGVMQNPRHLVRRRGQEARLRCSPMKGHSHVYWYRQLPEEGLKFMVYLQKENIIDESGMPKERFSAEFPKEGPSILRIQQVVRGDSAAYFCASSPRDTYEQYFGPGTRLTVT.

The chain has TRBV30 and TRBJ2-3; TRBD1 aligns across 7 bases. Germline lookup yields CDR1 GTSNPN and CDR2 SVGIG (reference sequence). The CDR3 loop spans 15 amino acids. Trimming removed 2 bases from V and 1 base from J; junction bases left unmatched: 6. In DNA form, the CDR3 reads TGTGCCTGGAGTAAAAGAGGGGGCCGCACAGATACGCAGTATTTT. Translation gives CAWSKRGGRTDTQYF.

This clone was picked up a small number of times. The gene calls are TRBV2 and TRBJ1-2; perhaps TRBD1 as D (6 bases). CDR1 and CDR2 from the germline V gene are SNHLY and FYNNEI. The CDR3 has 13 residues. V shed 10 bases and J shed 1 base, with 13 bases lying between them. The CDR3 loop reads CATKGVGNYGYTF. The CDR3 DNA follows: TGTGCCACCAAGGGGGTGGGTAACTATGGCTACACCTTC.

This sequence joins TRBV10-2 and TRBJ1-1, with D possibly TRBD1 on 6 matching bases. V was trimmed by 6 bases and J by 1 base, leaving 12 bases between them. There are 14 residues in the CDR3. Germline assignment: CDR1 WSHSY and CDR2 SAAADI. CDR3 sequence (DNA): TGCGCCAGCAGCGCACAGGGTGGGAACACTGAAGCTTTCTTT. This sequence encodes CASSAQGGNTEAFF.

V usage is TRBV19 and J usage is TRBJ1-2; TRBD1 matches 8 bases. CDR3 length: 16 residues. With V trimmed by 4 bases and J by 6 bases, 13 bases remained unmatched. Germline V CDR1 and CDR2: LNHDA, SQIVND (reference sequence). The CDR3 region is CASSTYPGGAIHGYTF. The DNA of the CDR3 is TGTGCCAGTAGTACCTACCCAGGGGGCGCTATCCATGGCTACACCTTC.

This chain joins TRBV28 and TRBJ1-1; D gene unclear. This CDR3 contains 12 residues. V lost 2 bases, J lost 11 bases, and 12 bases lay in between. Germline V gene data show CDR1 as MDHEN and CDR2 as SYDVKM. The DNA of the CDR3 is TGTGCCAGCAGTTTAAAAGGAGGAGAGGCTTTCTTT. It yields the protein CASSLKGGEAFF.

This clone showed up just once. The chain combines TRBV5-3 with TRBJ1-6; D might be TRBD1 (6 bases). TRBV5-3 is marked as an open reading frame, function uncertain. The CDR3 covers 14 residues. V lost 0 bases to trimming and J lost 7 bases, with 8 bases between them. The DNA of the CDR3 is TGTGCCAGAAGCTTGGTTCAGGGGAATTCACCCCTCCACTTT. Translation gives CARSLVQGNSPLHF.